This record concerns one TCR beta chain sequence. The data are from a study of OX40 agonist ivuxolimab in advanced cancers. Study summary: Patient treatment consisted of intravenous ivuxolimab administration every 2 weeks at 0.01 to 10 mg/kg. The study reported partial responses in three patients: one hepatocellular carcinoma, two cutaneous melanoma. With a range of roughly 20 to 85, age averaged approximately 64 years, and approximately 83% were male.

Assay used: immunoSEQ multiplex PCR; TCRdb lists only in-frame clones, some missing. The sample includes fewer than 55,000 clones, approximately 78% of them seen just once. CDR1 is SGHTA, CDR2 FQGNSA, per germline. V was shortened by 1 base and J by 2 bases, with 11 bases between the two germline ends. The CDR3 is 15 amino acids. The receptor comes from an adult with an advanced solid tumor such as melanoma, head and neck, liver or kidney cancer. Sequencing used CD4+ or CD8+ T cells sorted from blood, obtained in a trial of the OX40 agonist ivuxolimab. This chain links TRBV7-2 with TRBJ2-5; maybe TRBD2 (5 bases). CDR3 DNA sequence: TGTGCCAGCAGCTTAGTCGGGAATATTCAAGAGACCCAGTACTTC. Amino acids: CASSLVGNIQETQYF.